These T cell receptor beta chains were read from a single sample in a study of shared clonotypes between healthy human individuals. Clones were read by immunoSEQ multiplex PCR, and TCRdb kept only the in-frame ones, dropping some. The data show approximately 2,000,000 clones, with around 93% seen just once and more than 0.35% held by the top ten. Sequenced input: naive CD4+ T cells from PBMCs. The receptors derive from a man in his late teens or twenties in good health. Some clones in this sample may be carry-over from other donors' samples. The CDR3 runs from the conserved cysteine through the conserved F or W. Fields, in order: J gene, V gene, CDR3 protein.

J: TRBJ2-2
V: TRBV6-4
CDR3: CAKPRGAPSPNTGELFF

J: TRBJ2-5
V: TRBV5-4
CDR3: CASSYVTGYQETQYF

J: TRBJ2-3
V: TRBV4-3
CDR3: CASSRLRGSGDTQYF

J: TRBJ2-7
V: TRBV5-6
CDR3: CASSNMDRAYEQYF

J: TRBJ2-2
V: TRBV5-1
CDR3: CASSSPGFAGELFF

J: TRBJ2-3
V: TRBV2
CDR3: CASSEATDTQYF

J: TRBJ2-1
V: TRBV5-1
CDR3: CASAGLAGNNEQFF

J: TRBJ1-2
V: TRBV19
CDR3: CASSIVSQAGYTF

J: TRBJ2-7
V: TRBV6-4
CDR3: CASSYWTGTGVRGYEQYF

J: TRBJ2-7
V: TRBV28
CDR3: CASAGIQTAGRLEQYF

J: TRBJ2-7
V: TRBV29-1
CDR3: CSVGAGTGYEQYF

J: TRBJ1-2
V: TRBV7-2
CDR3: CASSSHPGQNYGYTF

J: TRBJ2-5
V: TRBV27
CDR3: CASRRSAIRAVETQYF

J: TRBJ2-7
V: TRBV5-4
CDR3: CASSSRSGDRGYEQYF

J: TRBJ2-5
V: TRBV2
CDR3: CASRRDRAGETETQYF

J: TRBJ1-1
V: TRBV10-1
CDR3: CASSALTGLNTEAFF

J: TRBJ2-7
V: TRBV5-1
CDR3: CASSLAFDRGPYEQYF

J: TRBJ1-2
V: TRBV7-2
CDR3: CASSLLKGEVGYGYTF

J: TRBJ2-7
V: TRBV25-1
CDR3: CASSPKGGRHEQYF

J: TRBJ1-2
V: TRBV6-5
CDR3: CASSRPTGDGYTF

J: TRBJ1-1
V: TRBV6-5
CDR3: CASSYPAGGAEAFF

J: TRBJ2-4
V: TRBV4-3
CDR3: CASSQVAGDENIQYF

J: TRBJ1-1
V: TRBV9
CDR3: CASSVDRDTEAFF

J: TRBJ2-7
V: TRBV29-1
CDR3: CSGRRGVEQYF

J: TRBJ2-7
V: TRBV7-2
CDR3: CASMVDRATYEQYF